This T cell receptor (beta chain) was obtained from a study of Tregs in tolerant kidney transplant recipients. Sequenced by immunoSEQ multiplex PCR; TCRdb stores in-frame clones only, minus some. The sample lists about 240,000 clones; approximately 84% were seen once. Trimming took 2 bases from V and 4 from J; bases not matched to a gene: 7. Germline V CDR1 and CDR2: MGHRA, YSYEKL. The CDR3 runs to 15 residues. Sequencing was done on a sample of CD4+ T cells from blood. The source is a human donor in good health. The chain recombines TRBV4-1 with TRBJ1-2; TRBD1 matches at 7 bases. CDR3 loop: CASSQLQGNGYGYTF. The CDR3 DNA reads TGCGCCAGCAGCCAATTACAGGGGAACGGCTATGGCTACACCTTC.